This TCR beta chain originates from a study of cytomegalovirus exposure and HLA in healthy donors. Clones were sequenced by immunoSEQ multiplex PCR, and TCRdb holds only the in-frame ones, with some missing. Here the sample spans about 140,000 clones, 94% being singletons. V dropped 4 bases and J dropped 0; count of bases not matched to a gene: 9. CDR1 and CDR2 (germline): SNHLY, FYNNEI. The CDR3 spans 17 residues. Specimen: PBMCs. The origin of this receptor is a man younger than 35 in good health and CMV-seropositive. The genes are TRBV2 and TRBJ2-7, with TRBD1 matching over 10 bases. The CDR3, as DNA: TGTGCCAGCAGTGCACTCGGGACAGGGGAAGGCTCCTACGAGCAGTACTTC. It encodes CASSALGTGEGSYEQYF.